The clone carrying this T cell receptor (beta chain) was detected a few times. Antigen unknown. Via MiXCR, TCRdb re-called the 5' RACE reads, giving one row per CDR3 protein. The table lists hundreds of thousands of distinct CDR3 sequences, roughly 6.1% of them singletons. This sample is drawn from a study of T cells after yellow fever vaccination. The wider study: Libraries from low-cell-number fractions were prepared with the SMART-Seq v4 Ultra Low Input RNA kit. Whole-study results and caveats: The secondary response was weaker, and its peak arrived faster, on day 5 versus 15.

Germline-derived CDR1 and CDR2 are LGHNT and FRNRAP. CDR3 size: 14 residues. Between the trimmed V and J ends, which lost 3 bases and 5 bases, there was a span of 10 bases. The source was PBMCs, collected 5 days after the yellow fever booster vaccination. The receptor's source is a man aged 25-45 years who received the YFV17D yellow fever vaccine. The chain joins TRBV12-5 to TRBJ2-2; D is unresolved. CDR3 region: CASGLKLGTGELFF. The DNA of the CDR3 is TGTGCTAGTGGTTTAAAGCTGGGAACCGGGGAGCTGTTTTTT. Looking up the rest from reference TRBV12-5 and TRBJ2-2 gives the full variable domain: DARVTQTPRHKVTEMGQEVTMRCQPILGHNTVFWYRQTMMQGLELLAYFRNRAPLDDSGMPKDRFSAEMPDATLATLKIQPSEPRDSAVYFCASGLKLGTGELFFGEGSRLTVL.